This T cell receptor beta chain was sequenced for a study of radiotherapy plus CTLA-4 blockade in lung cancer. The wider study: Objective responses arose in about 18% of patients, and approximately 31% experienced disease control. Study-wide points: TCR clones of tumor origin grew in blood after radiotherapy plus ipilimumab. It was early blood T cell clone dynamics, with interferon-beta, that reportedly best predicted response.

The CDR3 is made up of 16 amino acids. Germline CDR1 PRHDT, CDR2 FYEKMQ (reference sequence). The ends were cut back, 0 bases at V and 4 bases at J, with 14 bases in the middle. CTLA-4 blockade using ipilimumab, together with focal radiation, was received by patients with chemo-refractory metastatic non-small-cell lung cancer. As for this clone: The antigen is undetermined.

Produced via immunoSEQ multiplex PCR; TCRdb's table is partial and in-frame only. This table has tens of thousands of clones, about 80% appearing once. Sequenced here: peripheral blood, sampled from a patient treated with radiotherapy plus ipilimumab. The TCR originated in a human donor with non-small cell lung cancer that progressed on radiotherapy plus ipilimumab. V usage is TRBV13 and J usage is TRBJ2-3, with D perhaps given as TRBD1 or TRBD2 (6 bases each). The CDR3 region is CASSLGAGDWADTQYF. The DNA of the CDR3 is TGTGCCAGCAGCTTAGGGGCAGGGGACTGGGCAGATACGCAGTATTTT.